One sample yielded the 9 T cell receptor beta chains listed below, sequenced in a study of beta chain features in type 1 diabetes. Study conclusions and caveats: Patients with Type 1 diabetes showed moderately but significantly shorter TCRB CDR3s in all four CD4+ subsets.

cDNA synthesis used the whole RNA isolate, giving expressed TCRB sequences. Data came from immunoSEQ multiplex PCR; TCRdb stores just in-frame clones and leaves some out. Of a few hundred thousand clones listed, around 15% are singletons. Which antigens these TCRs recognize remains unknown. Material: naive CD4+ T cells from blood. The origin of the receptors is a man aged 25 to 45 with type 1 diabetes.

This clone was counted only a few times. This rearrangement joins TRBV5-1 to TRBJ2-7; 11 bases match TRBD2. The CDR3 length is 18 residues. Trimming cost V 0 bases and J 2 bases; bases outside gene matches: 10. Germline assignment: CDR1 SGHRS and CDR2 YFSETQ. CDR3 coding DNA: TGCGCCAGCAGCTTGGCCACTAGCGGGAGTATGGGGCCCTACGAGCAGTACTTC. The encoded protein is CASSLATSGSMGPYEQYF.

The chain carries TRBV7-3 and TRBJ2-1; the match to TRBD2 covers 11 bases. This CDR3 has 14 amino acids. The germline V gene encodes CDR1 SGHTA and CDR2 FQGTGA. V was pared by 5 bases and J by 8 bases, with 5 bases of the junction left unmatched. The CDR3 DNA reads TGTGCCAGCAGCCCCGGGACTAGCGGACATGAGCAGTTCTTC. Protein: CASSPGTSGHEQFF.

This clone has a handful of counts. The chain recombines TRBV7-2 with TRBJ2-5, with 8 bases that match TRBD2. CDR3 length: 16 residues. Germline V CDR1 and CDR2: SGHTA, FQGNSA. V was clipped by 1 base and J by 1 base; unmatched bases: 5. CDR3 amino acids: CASSLGAGVFQETQYF. The CDR3 coding sequence is TGTGCCAGCAGCTTAGGAGCGGGAGTGTTCCAAGAGACCCAGTACTTC.

The J gene is TRBJ1-2, the V gene TRBV7-2, with no clear D. The CDR3 extends over 14 amino acids. Looked up from germline, CDR1 is SGHTA and CDR2 is FQGNSA. V lost 6 bases to trimming and J lost 5 bases, with 16 bases between them. The CDR3 here is CASRPIRGGYGYTF. CDR3 sequence (DNA): TGTGCCAGCAGACCCATCAGAGGAGGATATGGCTACACCTTC.

The chain recombines TRBV28 with TRBJ2-4, with a weak D call TRBD2 (7 bases). From germline, CDR1 is MDHEN and CDR2 SYDVKM. The germline V and J ends were trimmed by 3 bases and 8 bases, with 20 bases remaining between them. CDR3 length equals 16 residues. The CDR3 protein is CASSFSQKTGRDIQYF. The CDR3 nucleotides are TGTGCCAGCAGTTTTTCGCAGAAAACAGGGAGGGACATTCAGTACTTC.

The gene calls are TRBV4-3 and TRBJ2-5; 12 bases are a match to TRBD2. The V segment lost 4 bases and the J segment 3 bases; nucleotides outside the gene matches: 3. Germline CDR1 is LGHNA and CDR2 is YSLEER. The CDR3 contains 15 residues. This chain's CDR3 is CASSLRTSGEETQYF. Written as DNA, the CDR3 is TGCGCCAGCAGCCTCCGGACTAGCGGGGAAGAGACCCAGTACTTC.

The chain joins TRBV28 to TRBJ2-7, with TRBD2 identical over 10 bases. CDR3 size: 14 residues. After removal of 8 bases from V and 6 bases from J, the junction contained 10 bases not matched to a gene. Germline V gene lookup returns CDR1 MDHEN and CDR2 SYDVKM. The CDR3 DNA follows: TGTGCCAGCTCCCAGGGTCTAGCGGGAGTCGAGCAGTACTTC. It specifies CASSQGLAGVEQYF.

The rearrangement uses TRBV29-1 and TRBJ2-7, with TRBD1 matching over 8 bases. Germline CDR1 SQVTM, CDR2 ANQGSEA. This CDR3 contains 12 residues. Trimming took 5 bases from V and 4 from J; bases not matched to a gene: 4. CDR3 nucleotide sequence: TGCAGCGTTACGAACAGGGGGTACGAGCAGTACTTC. It yields the protein CSVTNRGYEQYF.

This clone was observed a few times. This chain connects TRBV29-1 to TRBJ2-1; 9 positions match TRBD1. The germline CDR1 and CDR2 sequences are SQVTM and ANQGSEA. The CDR3 is 11 residues long. V shed 6 bases, J shed 9 bases, and the junction held 3 bases outside the gene matches. This CDR3 reads CSVGQGGEQFF. CDR3 DNA: TGCAGCGTGGGACAGGGAGGTGAGCAGTTCTTC.